This T cell receptor beta chain was found in a study of T cell repertoires in cytomegalovirus infection. The overall study: Both CMV infection and a matching HLA type were indicated by public TCR beta signatures. The study, taken as a whole, reports: Cumulated frequencies of public TCR beta families served to identify carriers of CMV plus the relevant HLA.

TCRdb redid the calling of the reads with MiXCR, one entry per CDR3 protein. The sample consists of 250,000 to 400,000 distinct CDR3 sequences, approximately 25% of them appearing once. V shed 1 base, J shed 1 base, and the junction held 3 bases outside the gene matches. The CDR3 spans 16 residues. Germline V lookup: CDR1 MNHEY, CDR2 SVGAGI. With respect to this clonotype: Its matching antigen is unknown.

This clonotype was obtained from a human donor in good health (CMV status not recorded). Some clones in this sample may be carry-over from other donors' samples. The gene calls are TRBV6-5 and TRBJ2-2, with 7 bases identical to TRBD2. The material sequenced was cultured PBMCs, taken from culture after CMV antigen stimulation. CDR3 sequence reads: CASSYFPSGNTGELFF. DNA of the CDR3: TGTGCCAGCAGTTACTTCCCTAGCGGGAACACCGGGGAGCTGTTTTTT.